The clone carrying this T cell receptor (beta chain) was picked up a small number of times. What it binds is not known. How the authors handled the data: Junction-only sequences without quality scores came from ImmunoSEQ, so filtering differed. Assay used: immunoSEQ multiplex PCR; TCRdb lists only in-frame clones, some missing. For V, J and clone size, that table is used; D and trimming come from the DNA. The sample holds about 700,000 clones; roughly 70% are singletons and the top ten take around 1.6%. This entry comes from a study of shared clonotypes between healthy human individuals. Study-wide findings and caveats: Naive subsets tended to show greater estimated richness than memory subsets.

The ends were cut back, 5 bases at V and 3 bases at J, with 12 bases in the middle. The CDR3 runs 13 residues. Germline CDR1 is SGHKS and CDR2 is YYEKEE (reference sequence). Donation came from healthy HIV-negative adults that had no recent acute infections or vaccinations. The CD4+ fraction was divided into a CD45RA+ naive subset and a CD45RA-negative memory subset. This TCR was sampled from a woman under 40 in good health. The rearrangement links TRBV5-5 to TRBJ2-7; D unresolved. Sequencing was performed on memory CD4+ T cells sorted from blood. Subset meaning: CD45RA-negative fraction. The CDR3 DNA follows: TGTGCCAGCAGGGTCTCCCTGGACTACGAGCAGTACTTC. Encoded protein: CASRVSLDYEQYF.